The 5 T cell receptor beta chains reported below all come from one sample, sequenced in a study of OX40 agonist ivuxolimab in advanced cancers. The data were produced by immunoSEQ multiplex PCR, yet TCRdb's version contains in-frame clones alone and is incomplete. The table shows some 80,000 clones, with about four fifths occurring only once. This material consisted of CD4+ or CD8+ T cells sorted from blood, taken in a trial of the OX40 agonist ivuxolimab. The source of these receptors is an adult with an advanced solid tumor such as melanoma, head and neck, liver or kidney cancer.

The CDR3 nucleotides are TGTGCCAGCAGCCAAGAGGACACCTCTTCCCGCAATCAGCCCCAGCATTTT. Translating gives CASSQEDTSSRNQPQHF. J is TRBJ1-5 and V is TRBV4-2; TRBD1 is a possible D gene (5 bases). V dropped 0 bases and J dropped 2 bases, with 14 bases sitting between them. The germline V gene encodes CDR1 LGHNA and CDR2 YNFKEQ. The CDR3 spans 17 residues.

This sequence joins TRBV13 and TRBJ2-5, with 10 bases lining up with TRBD2. The CDR3 extends over 17 amino acids. Unmatched junction bases numbered 6, after V lost 2 bases and J lost 0 bases. CDR1 and CDR2 (germline): PRHDT, FYEKMQ (reference sequence). The CDR3 nucleotides are TGTGCCAGCAGCTTACCCCATAGCGGGGGGCACCAAGAGACCCAGTACTTC. It translates to CASSLPHSGGHQETQYF.

The chain links TRBV5-1 to TRBJ2-7; a weak D match, TRBD1 (7 bases). Germline assignment: CDR1 SGHRS and CDR2 YFSETQ. The CDR3 runs 14 residues. Trimming took 4 bases from V and 3 from J, leaving 14 bases between them. The CDR3 spells CASSTQGGIYEQYF. In DNA, the CDR3 is TGCGCCAGCAGCACCCAGGGGGGAATCTACGAGCAGTACTTC.

This clone was seen a handful of times. The gene calls are TRBV6-6 and TRBJ2-7, with a weak D call TRBD1 (6 bases). Germline V gene lookup returns CDR1 MNHNY and CDR2 SVGAGI (reference sequence). This CDR3 contains 16 residues. V dropped 2 bases and J dropped 5 bases, with 19 bases sitting between them. CDR3 bases: TGTGCCAGCAGTTACGCAAGGGGTGGGGGCGCAAACGAGCAGTACTTC. It translates to CASSYARGGGANEQYF.

The rearrangement joins TRBV10-3 to TRBJ1-1, with TRBD1 as a possible D gene (5 bases). This CDR3 spans 13 amino acids. CDR1 and CDR2 from the germline V gene are ENHRY and SYGVKD. Trimming pared 5 bases from V and 5 bases from J, leaving 12 bases between. CDR3 protein: CAISPGTGTEAFF. The DNA of the CDR3 is TGTGCCATCAGTCCAGGGACGGGGACTGAAGCTTTCTTT.